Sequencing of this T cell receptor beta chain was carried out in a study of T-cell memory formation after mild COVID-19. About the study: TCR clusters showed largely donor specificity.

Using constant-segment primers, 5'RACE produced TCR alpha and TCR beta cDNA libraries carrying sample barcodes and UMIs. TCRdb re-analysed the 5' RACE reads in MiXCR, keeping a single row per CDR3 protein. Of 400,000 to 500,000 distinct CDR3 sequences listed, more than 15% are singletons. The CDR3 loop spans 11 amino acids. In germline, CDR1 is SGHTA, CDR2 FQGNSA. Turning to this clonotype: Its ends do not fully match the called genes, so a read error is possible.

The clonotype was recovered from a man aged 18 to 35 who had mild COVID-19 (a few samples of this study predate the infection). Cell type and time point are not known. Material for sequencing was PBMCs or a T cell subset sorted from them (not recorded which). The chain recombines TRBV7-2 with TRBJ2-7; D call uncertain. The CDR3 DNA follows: TGTGCCAGCAGCGCGAGGTTTCTCGACCGATTC. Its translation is CASSARFLDRF. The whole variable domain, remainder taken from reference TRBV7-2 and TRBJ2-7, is GAGVSQSPSNKVTEKGKDVELRCDPISGHTALYWYRQSLGQGLEFLIYFQGNSAPDKSGLPSDRFSAERTGGSVSTLTIQRTQQEDSAVYLCASSARFLDRFGPGTRLTVT.